This TCR beta chain was observed in a study of cytomegalovirus exposure and HLA in healthy donors (TCRdb year 2017). Some background on the complete study: An earlier analysis of approximately 550 of the donors reported about 250 Gb of sequence data and about 100 million unique TCR beta sequences from 150 million to 200 million T cells. An earlier analysis of fewer than 700 of the donors applied high-throughput TCR beta sequencing to assess whether each TCR beta V gene segment acted as functional or pseudogenic. A separate validation cohort of 100 to 150 different subjects was used in addition to the roughly 670-subject first cohort. The study aimed to test whether signatures of past pathogen exposure could be identified by cataloging public T cell receptors. On average, roughly 250,000 unique TCR beta nucleotide sequences were sequenced per donor among more than 350 genotyped donors of the cohort, with about 17% of those sequences being non-productive. Donor age, sex, ethnicity and CMV serostatus were compiled alongside the repertoire data. Of the roughly 390 genotyped donors, approximately 82% fell in the genetic ancestry cluster associated with self-reported Caucasian donors. Roughly 300 gigabases of sequencing data and around 85 million unique TCR sequences made up an early release that covered fewer than 650 HLA-typed donors. Because of strong linkage in the cohort, roughly five DR-DQ haplotypes were treated as single units for association and clustering. The study used immunosequencing to profile the T cell repertoires of approximately 690 subjects and linked those repertoires to cytomegalovirus serostatus. Every repertoire in the discovery cohort had been generated on one and the same sequencing platform. To predict cytomegalovirus infection status, the study combined high-throughput TCR immunosequencing, statistical association of individual TCRs with disease status, and machine learning. To study patterns of TCR occurrence, a later analysis re-analyzed previously published TCR beta repertoires from just over 650 donors and added high-resolution HLA genotyping. The later analysis used no new phenotypic data to find candidate immune exposures, relying instead on TCR beta sequences and their occurrence across donors. A later genetic analysis used genome-wide SNP genotypes for 398 of the 666 donors, treating that subset as a discovery cohort. HLA typing included class I and class II loci at four-digit resolution. Typing coverage differed by locus: A, B, C, DRB1 and DQB1 were typed in roughly 620-630 donors, DQA1 in roughly 500, DPA1 in 600 to 610, and DPB1 in just under 480.

Per the germline V gene, SGDLS is the CDR1 and YYNGEE is the CDR2. Trimming takes 2 bases off V and 7 bases off J; junction bases not matched to a gene: 11. Taken from cysteine to phenylalanine, the CDR3 has 18 residues. This entry keeps only the CDR3 DNA: 54 bases, framed from base 1. Comments on this clone: Its antigen remains unidentified. No much larger clone exists at a distance of one base, and base qualities are not known.

The cohort was made up of 500 to 850 healthy bone marrow donors. Cohort members were all nominally healthy when sampled, although unrecorded immune exposures were likely present. The donor tested CMV seropositive and was one of the 289 seropositive cohort members. Every donor gave a peripheral blood sample, and the peripheral blood mononuclear cells from that sample were used for TCR beta sequencing. The Qiagen DNeasy Blood Extraction Kit was used to extract genomic DNA from the blood cell samples. The library was prepared using the immunoSEQ multiplex PCR assay. For the multiplex PCR, a mixture combining 60 forward primers for TCR Vbeta segments and 13 reverse primers for TCR Jbeta segments was used. The CDR3 region of rearranged TCR beta genes was amplified from genomic DNA with a multiplex PCR assay. The amplified TCR beta libraries were sequenced on the Illumina HiSeq System as 87-base-pair reads. Concerning the study's data processing: A later analysis tallied 75 million to 95 million unique TCR beta chains across the 640 or so repertoires, and about 10 million of those chains were shared by two or more donors. A nearest-neighbor algorithm error-corrected the raw reads and collapsed the reads into unique sequences, merging closely related sequences to remove PCR and sequencing errors. CDR3 sequences were aligned to IMGT reference sequences to assign V, D and J gene segments. For a sequence to be retained, a match of at least six nucleotides was required to both a V gene segment and a J gene segment. Rearrangements were classified as productive when the CDR3 lacked stop codons and remained in frame with V and J, and all other rearrangements were classified as non-productive. CDR3 was defined according to IMGT convention as the region running from the second conserved V-encoded cysteine to the conserved J-encoded phenylalanine. The earlier analysis of about 560 of the donors excluded any sequence lacking an unambiguous match to a single V gene segment. In an earlier analysis of 450 to 700 of the donors, V segments were called functional above 56.7% productive rearrangements and were called segregating when the between-donor standard deviation exceeded 5%. To diagnose cytomegalovirus status from the catalog of TCR beta chain sequences, a statistical classification framework was built. In a later analysis, TCR nucleotide sequences were compared against IMGT/GENE-DB human TR gene sequences so that V and J genes could be assigned. In a later analysis, CDR3 sequences and most-parsimonious VDJ recombination scenarios were assigned using the TCRdist pipeline. In a later analysis, each TCR beta chain was defined by its CDR3 amino acid sequence together with its V-gene family, and reads lacking a unique V-gene family were excluded. In a later analysis, 550 to 650 highly shared, low-generation-probability nucleotide sequences were removed to address suspected cross-contamination and a sequencing artifact. A later analysis calculated a clonal expansion index for each public chain from normalized within-repertoire ranks of inferred template counts. In a later analysis, generation probabilities were computed using a VDJ recombination model fitted to out-of-frame rearrangements, and the results were checked against IGoR. In a later analysis, hypergeometric tests were used to score TCR-TCR, TCR-HLA and TCR-CMV co-occurrence, with a repertoire-size bias correction applied to TCR pairs. A later analysis estimated false discovery rates by permuting HLA or CMV assignments 20 times. In a later analysis, co-occurring TCRs were grouped with DBSCAN, and TCRdist sequence similarity was added when clustering was performed within HLA-allele-positive subsets. Co-occurrence clustering excluded repertoires with fewer than 30,000 or more than 120,000 public chains, plus five with anomalous nucleotide sharing. The source is immuneACCESS, and TCRdb retained only in-frame sequences with V and J called. Part of the clones is not carried over; for the studies checked, unresolved V genes explain less than half of this, and the remainder is unexplained. V, J and clone size are taken as reported in that table, and D and trimming were inferred from the DNA itself. Across this sample there are about 110,000 clones, with 67% seen only once. The ten top clones hold roughly 8.3% of the sample.

On the study overall, not on this receptor specifically: A later analysis associated 16,951 TCR beta sequences with specific HLA alleles at a false discovery rate of 0.05. A further reported finding was that TCR beta sequences accurately predicted the HLA-A and HLA-B alleles for most subjects in the first cohort. Cytomegalovirus status was reported to be diagnosed by the classifier with high specificity and sensitivity in both the original and validation cohorts. Several of the top co-occurrence clusters appeared to be linked to parvovirus B19, influenza, CMV and Epstein-Barr virus, according to a later analysis. For the cohort, immune exposure information was limited to CMV serostatus. Compared with the approximately 670-donor mean, donors in an Asian-associated ancestry cluster had fewer N-insertions in productive TCRs, according to a later genetic analysis. The cohort was sequenced for TCR beta chains only, and without alpha or paired-chain data the features that could be detected were limited. When HLA alleles, especially DR and DQ, strongly co-occurred, attributing TCR associations to individual alleles was difficult. An earlier analysis of 587 of the donors showed that most TCR beta V segments appeared in productive rearrangements either about 90% or about 30% of the time, which broadly matched IMGT annotations. Because counts were too low, about 15 rarely observed V segments, including chromosome 9 orphons, were left out of the earlier analysis of several hundred of the donors. According to a later analysis, TCR association rates differed among HLA loci, with DRB1 alleles showing the most associated TCRs and HLA-C alleles showing the fewest. The authors suggested that the approach could potentially be generalized to other disease states and immunological phenotypes. Roughly uniform sequencing depth across donors was assumed in presence/absence analyses, although this assumption may not hold. The study gave a list of under 200 TCR beta chains associated with cytomegalovirus. A group of highly shared sequence variants was considered likely to be a technical artifact of the sequencing pipeline. HLA typing was unavailable for some donors at each locus, so association tests used only the typed subset. In a later analysis, most CMV-associated TCR beta chains were found to appear HLA-restricted, with HLA associations seemingly driven largely by CMV exposure. Because the 87-base-pair reads could not distinguish some IMGT-functional V segments, including TRBV6-2 and TRBV6-3, those segments were excluded. In vitro tests confirmed that a few of the cytomegalovirus-associated TCR beta chains recognize cytomegalovirus antigens. Across donors, most TCR sequences were observed very rarely, whereas some public TCRs were present in many individuals. In a later analysis, HLA-associated TCR beta chains showed more clonal expansion and lower generation probabilities than non-associated chains that were equally common. Linkage disequilibrium might explain the correlated functional status among segregating V segments, but an unknown experimental factor could not be excluded. In a later genetic analysis, a missense DCLRE1C variant was associated with V-gene and J-gene trimming of TCR beta chains, and the association was replicated in an independent cohort.

The chain links TRBV9 with TRBJ2-1; 14 middle bases align to TRBD2. What was sequenced was PBMCs. This clonotype was obtained from a man between 18 and 35 years old in good health and CMV-seropositive. The nucleotide sequence reads TGTGCCAGCAGCGTCGGGACTAGCGGGGGCCCGCAGGGGAATGAGCAGTTCTTC. It specifies CASSVGTSGGPQGNEQFF. Supplemented by the reference TRBV9 and TRBJ2-1 proteins around the CDR3, the complete variable domain is DSGVTQTPKHLITATGQRVTLRCSPRSGDLSVYWYQQSLDQGLQFLIQYYNGEERAKGNILERFSAQQFPDLHSELNLSSLELGDSALYFCASSVGTSGGPQGNEQFFGPGTRLTVL.